This T cell receptor beta chain was sequenced during a study of human T cells and chemical hapten exposure (dated by TCRdb to 2020 to 2022). Regarding the study in general: For sensitization, 2% DPC in acetone was applied to a roughly 2 cm by roughly 2 cm area of upper inner arm skin. This study followed changes in the peripheral blood TCR repertoire in vivo during primary and secondary sensitization of alopecia patients to the hapten diphenylcyclopropenone (DPC). For TCR sequencing, blood came from about 28 alopecia patients at anywhere from one to four time points (pre-sensitization, 2, 6 and 24 weeks). Patch testing was performed on the upper back with Finn chambers containing 0.01% DPC, and the patch tests were scored after 6 days according to International Contact Dermatitis Research Group standards. The mostly female patient cohort included alopecia areata with under or over 50% scalp involvement, alopecia totalis and alopecia universalis. Throughout the approximately 25-week study period, patients were also given weekly therapeutic DPC doses on the scalp. Libraries were pooled for sequencing, and per-sample TCR yields varied mainly because of small differences in library volumes within the pool. Patient blood was sampled pre-sensitization (week 0) and at 2, 6 and about 24 weeks after DPC sensitization. General study outcomes and caveats: Alopecia, a presumed autoimmune disease, was present in all patients, so the immune response of the patients might differ from that of healthy individuals. Significantly more large CDR3 similarity clusters were formed by expanded TCRs than by pre-sensitization or healthy control sets, consistent with antigen-driven responses. A positive correlation was found between the number of PT1 expanded TCRs and patch test score, with significance reached at thresholds 8, 16 and 32 but not 4. After repeated subsampling, the strength of the expansion versus patch-test correlation and the threshold at which it became significant changed. DPC sensitization did not change how many TCRs were above 1 in 1000 frequency, and no evidence was found of alterations in global repertoire structure.

CDR1 SGHAT and CDR2 FQNNGV are derived from the germline V gene. The CDR3 contains 15 residues, cysteine and phenylalanine counted. Only the CDR3 portion is preserved as DNA: 45 bases, with reading frame beginning at the first base. Ends trimmed: V by 1 base, J by 9 bases; bases unmatched to a gene: 8. This clonotype was seen more than once but under ten times. Its antigen is unknown. The input lacks base qualities; no much larger clone sits a single base away. Interpreted using the paper, the time point label stands for: pre-sensitization, week 0. Sample treatment or condition, as interpreted from the label and publication: therapeutic diphenylcyclopropenone sensitization with weekly scalp DPC. At every patch-test visit, the blood draw took place before the patch test was put on. Eligible patients were aged 18 to 70, diagnosed with alopecia, deemed suitable for DPC therapy, and excluded if pregnant. Unfractionated whole blood was collected in Tempus Blood RNA tubes, and total RNA was extracted from that blood.

Libraries were made using RACE. TCRdb lists the instrument as NextSeq 500. During library preparation, unique molecular identifiers were attached to individual cDNA molecules so that TCRs could be counted in a quantitative, reproducible way. Both TCR alpha and TCR beta chains were sequenced from each blood RNA sample. Concerning the study's data processing: The median number of TCRs per sample was some 100,000, ranging from 23,224 to 690,600. V, J and CDR3 annotation of the TCR reads was carried out using the Decombinator software suite. For PS versus PT1 abundance plots, all samples were subsampled to the same number of TCRs (28,000). TCRs were defined as expanded if absent before sensitization and observed at least eight times at the 2-week time point. Through fastp at Q25 and MiXCR, TCRdb rebuilt clones from the public reads, retaining in-frame beta chains. A single entry per CDR3 protein holds the most common genes and DNA from its merged rows. TCRdb's processing, not the authors' own work, is the source of the V and J calls. The sample contains about 40,000 distinct CDR3 sequences, more than 9% of them found a single time. Approximately 5.9% of the sample is held by the ten biggest clonotypes.

This receptor chain uses TRBV11-2 and TRBJ2-1, and 8 junction bases match TRBD1. Sample: whole blood, taken in connection with sensitization to the hapten diphenylcyclopropenone (DPC). The clonotype originates from a man aged 30-40 years with alopecia areata. Some clones in this sample may be carry-over from other donors' samples. The CDR3 sequence is CASSLGARGPSEQFF. The nucleotide sequence reads TGTGCCAGCAGCTTAGGTGCCAGGGGGCCTAGTGAGCAGTTCTTC.